This passage covers 7 T cell receptor beta chains from one sample sequenced in a study of blood T cell repertoires in COVID-19. Profiled with immunoSEQ multiplex PCR; TCRdb holds only in-frame clones, not every one. The sample lists 200,000 to 250,000 clones, around four fifths occurring once. Sequenced: PBMCs or T cells enriched from blood (not recorded which). The receptors come from a woman aged 50 to 60 who had been exposed to COVID-19.

The rearrangement uses TRBV15 and TRBJ2-3; 8 bases map to TRBD1. This CDR3 has 16 amino acids. With V trimmed by 1 base and J by 3 bases, 6 bases remained unmatched. Germline V lookup: CDR1 LNHNV, CDR2 YYDKDF (reference sequence). The CDR3 reads CATSRGQGSGTDTQYF. For the CDR3, the DNA is TGTGCCACCAGCAGAGGACAGGGGAGCGGAACAGATACGCAGTATTTT.

About this clone itself: Other DNA sequences in the sample encode the same CDR3. J is TRBJ2-1 and V is TRBV12-3 or TRBV12-4; D is undetermined. V was clipped by 5 bases and J by 5 bases, with 4 bases between them. This CDR3 is 11 amino acids long. CDR3 coding DNA: TGTGCCAGCAGTCTCGACAATGAGCAGTTCTTC. Protein sequence: CASSLDNEQFF.

This chain links TRBV6-6 with TRBJ1-1; D may be TRBD1 (5 bases). Trimming removed 4 bases from V and 6 bases from J, with 15 bases in between. Germline-derived CDR1 and CDR2 are MNHNY and SVGAGI (reference sequence). This CDR3 region has 14 residues. The CDR3 sequence is CASSFRGVASEAFF. As DNA, the CDR3 is TGTGCCAGCAGTTTTCGGGGGGTGGCGTCTGAAGCTTTCTTT.

This chain links TRBV18 with TRBJ1-1; no clear D. CDR3 length: 16 amino acids. V was clipped by 6 bases and J by 2 bases, with 19 bases between them. Germline lookup yields CDR1 KGHSH and CDR2 LQKENI. The CDR3 here is CASSPFLHTSNTEAFF. In DNA, the CDR3 is TGTGCCAGCTCCCCTTTCCTCCACACCTCAAACACTGAAGCTTTCTTT. The full variable domain, with the rest looked up from reference TRBV18 and TRBJ1-1, is NAGVMQNPRHLVRRRGQEARLRCSPMKGHSHVYWYRQLPEEGLKFMVYLQKENIIDESGMPKERFSAEFPKEGPSILRIQQVVRGDSAAYFCASSPFLHTSNTEAFFGQGTRLTVV.

This sequence joins TRBV18 and TRBJ1-6; possible D gene TRBD1, 6 bases. The CDR3 consists of 15 residues. V was shortened by 3 bases and J by 7 bases, with 13 bases between the two germline ends. Germline V gives CDR1 KGHSH, CDR2 LQKENI. CDR3 in DNA: TGTGCCAGCTCACCGGGGATCGGACAGAATTCACCCCTCCACTTT. This sequence encodes CASSPGIGQNSPLHF.

This chain connects TRBV6-6 to TRBJ2-3, with TRBD2 matching over 10 bases. Germline V gene data show CDR1 as MNHNY and CDR2 as SVGAGI (reference sequence). There are 16 residues in the CDR3. V trimming: 8 bases; J trimming: 2 bases; junction bases outside the gene matches: 10. CDR3 coding DNA: TGTGCCAGCCGGGGCCTAGCGGGGGAAACCACAGATACGCAGTATTTT. Translation gives CASRGLAGETTDTQYF.

This rearrangement joins TRBV5-1 to TRBJ2-5; tentative D call: TRBD2 (5 bases). V lost 0 bases and J lost 5, with 11 bases in between. The CDR3 totals 14 residues. Per the germline V gene, CDR1 is SGHRS and CDR2 is YFSETQ. The chain's CDR3 is CASSLGELQETQYF. The CDR3 DNA sequence: TGCGCCAGCAGCTTGGGGGAGCTCCAGGAGACCCAGTACTTC. The whole variable domain, filled in from reference TRBV5-1 and TRBJ2-5, reads KAGVTQTPRYLIKTRGQQVTLSCSPISGHRSVSWYQQTPGQGLQFLFEYFSETQRNKGNFPGRFSGRQFSNSRSEMNVSTLELGDSALYLCASSLGELQETQYFGPGTRLLVL.